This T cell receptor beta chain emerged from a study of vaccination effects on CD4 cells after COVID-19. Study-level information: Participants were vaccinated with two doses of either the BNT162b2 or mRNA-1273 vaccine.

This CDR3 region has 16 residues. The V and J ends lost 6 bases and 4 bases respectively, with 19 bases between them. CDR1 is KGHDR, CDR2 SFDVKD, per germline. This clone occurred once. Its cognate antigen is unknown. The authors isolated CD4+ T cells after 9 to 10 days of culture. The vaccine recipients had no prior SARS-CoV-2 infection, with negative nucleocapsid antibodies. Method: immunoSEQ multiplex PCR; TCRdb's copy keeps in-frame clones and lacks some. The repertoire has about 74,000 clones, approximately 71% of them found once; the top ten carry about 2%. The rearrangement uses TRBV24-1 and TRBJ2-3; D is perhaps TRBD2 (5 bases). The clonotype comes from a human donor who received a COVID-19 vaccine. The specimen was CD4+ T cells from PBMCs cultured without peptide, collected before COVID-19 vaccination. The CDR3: CATSTTGAGWSDTQYF. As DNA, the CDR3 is TGTGCCACCAGTACGACGGGTGCGGGTTGGTCAGATACGCAGTATTTT.